This T cell receptor (beta chain) stems from a study of response to subunit inactivated influenza vaccine. TCRdb redid the calling of the RT-PCR reads with MiXCR, one entry per CDR3 protein. This sample has around 570,000 distinct CDR3 sequences, with 11% found just once. CDR1 and CDR2 from the germline V gene are MDHEN and SYDVKM. The CDR3 loop spans 12 amino acids. V lost 7 bases and J lost 9; bases outside the gene matches: 5. The same sample was also used in a study of T cells expressing NK-cell markers. That study adds: Libraries used 5'RACE template switching adding universal primer site and UMIs.

The rearrangement joins TRBV28 to TRBJ2-1; 8 bases agree with TRBD1. The sequenced sample was PBMCs from blood, obtained on the day of vaccination. This clonotype originated in a man between 50 and 59 years old who received an inactivated influenza vaccine. CDR3 sequence reads: CASTFQGAEQFF. CDR3 nucleotides: TGTGCCAGCACTTTTCAGGGGGCTGAGCAGTTCTTC.